What follows describes a single T cell receptor (beta chain). Repertoires were generated with immunoSEQ multiplex PCR, while TCRdb's copy carries only in-frame clones and drops some. The data hold about 150,000 clones, with less than 90% observed a single time. This record belongs to a study of cytomegalovirus exposure and HLA in healthy donors. This clonotype originated in a man aged 18 to 29 in good health and CMV-seropositive. Sequencing was done on a sample of PBMCs.

Here the CDR3 reads CASSSPQMETQYF. The CDR3 bases are TGTGCCAGCAGCTCCCCCCAGATGGAGACCCAGTACTTC. The chain recombines TRBV4-2 with TRBJ2-5; no clear D gene. The CDR3 runs to 13 residues. Germline V gene data show CDR1 as LGHNA and CDR2 as YNFKEQ. The germline V and J ends were trimmed by 5 bases and 5 bases, with 12 bases remaining between them.